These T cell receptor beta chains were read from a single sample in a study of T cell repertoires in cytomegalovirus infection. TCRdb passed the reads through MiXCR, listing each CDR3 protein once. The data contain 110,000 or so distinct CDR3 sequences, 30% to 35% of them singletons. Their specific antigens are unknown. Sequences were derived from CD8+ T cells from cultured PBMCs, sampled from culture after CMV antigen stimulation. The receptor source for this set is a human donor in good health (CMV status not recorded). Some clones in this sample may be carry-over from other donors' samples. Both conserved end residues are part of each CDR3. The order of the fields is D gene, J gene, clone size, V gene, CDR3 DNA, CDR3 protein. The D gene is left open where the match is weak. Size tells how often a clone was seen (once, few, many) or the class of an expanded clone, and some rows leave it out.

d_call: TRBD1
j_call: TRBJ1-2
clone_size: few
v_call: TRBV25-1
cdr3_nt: TGTGCCAGCAGTGTGGGACAGGGTTCATATGGCTACACCTTC
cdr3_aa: CASSVGQGSYGYTF

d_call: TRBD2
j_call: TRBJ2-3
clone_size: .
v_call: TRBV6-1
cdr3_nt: TGTGCCAGCAGTGAAGTTGCGGGGGGGCTGGATACGCAGTATTTT
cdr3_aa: CASSEVAGGLDTQYF

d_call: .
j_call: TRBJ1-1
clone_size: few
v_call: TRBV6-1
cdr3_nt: TGTGCCAGCAGATACGATTCCTCGGTTGGCACTGAAGCTTTCTTT
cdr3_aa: CASRYDSSVGTEAFF

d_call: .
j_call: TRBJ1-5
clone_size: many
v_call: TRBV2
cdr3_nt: TGTGCCAGCAGTGAGGCAGGTCGTGCCCAGCATTTT
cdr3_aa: CASSEAGRAQHF

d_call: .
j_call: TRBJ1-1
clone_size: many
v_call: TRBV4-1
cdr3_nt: TGCGCCAGCAGCCAAGTCGTCCAGACAGACAACACTGAAGCTTTCTTT
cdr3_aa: CASSQVVQTDNTEAFF

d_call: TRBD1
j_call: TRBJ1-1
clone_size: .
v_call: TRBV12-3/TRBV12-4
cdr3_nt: TGTGCCAGCACCCTACAGGGGGCGAACACTGAAGCTTTCTTT
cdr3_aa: CASTLQGANTEAFF

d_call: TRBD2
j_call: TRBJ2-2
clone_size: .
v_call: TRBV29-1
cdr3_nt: TGCAGCGTTGAAGAGGGGGGGGATTTACACGGGGAGCTGTTTTTT
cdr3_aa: CSVEEGGDLHGELFF

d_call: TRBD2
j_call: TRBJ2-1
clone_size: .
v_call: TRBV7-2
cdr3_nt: TGTGCCAGCAGTCCGGGGGGTAGGAGCCGGGACCTTCACAATGAGCAGTTCTTC
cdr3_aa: CASSPGGRSRDLHNEQFF

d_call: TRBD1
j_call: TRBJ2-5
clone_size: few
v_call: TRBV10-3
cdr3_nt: TGTGCCATCAGTGATCGGGACAGCCAAGAGACCCAGTACTTC
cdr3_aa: CAISDRDSQETQYF

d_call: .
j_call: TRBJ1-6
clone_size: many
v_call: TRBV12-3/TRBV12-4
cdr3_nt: TGTGCCAGCAGTCTTACCCCCCCGGGTTTTCGTTCACCCCTCCACTTT
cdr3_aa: CASSLTPPGFRSPLHF

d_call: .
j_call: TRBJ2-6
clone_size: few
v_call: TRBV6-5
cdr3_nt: TGTGCCAGCAGTTATACTGGTGGGGCCAACGTCCTGACTTTC
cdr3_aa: CASSYTGGANVLTF

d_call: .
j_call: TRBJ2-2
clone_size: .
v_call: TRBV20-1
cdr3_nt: TGCAGTGCTAGAGATCCACGGGGGATTCCCGGGGAGCTGTTTTTT
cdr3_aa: CSARDPRGIPGELFF

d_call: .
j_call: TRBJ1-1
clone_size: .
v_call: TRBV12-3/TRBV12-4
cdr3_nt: TGTGCCAGCAGTTCCCGACAGGTGAACACTGAAGCTTTCTTT
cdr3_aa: CASSSRQVNTEAFF

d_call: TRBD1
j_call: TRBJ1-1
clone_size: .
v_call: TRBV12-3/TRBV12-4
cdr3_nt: TGTGCCAGCAGTTTAGTAGGACAGGGCGGCACTGAAGCTTTCTTT
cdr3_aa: CASSLVGQGGTEAFF

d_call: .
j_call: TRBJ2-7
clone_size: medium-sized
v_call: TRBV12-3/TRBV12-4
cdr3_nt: TGTGCCAGCAGTTTAGCCCAGGGCCACGAGCAGTACTTC
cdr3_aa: CASSLAQGHEQYF

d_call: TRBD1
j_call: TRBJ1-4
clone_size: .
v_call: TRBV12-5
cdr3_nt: TGTGCTAGTGGTCGGGGGGACAGTGGACCGGGTAGTGAAAAACTGTTTTTT
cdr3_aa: CASGRGDSGPGSEKLFF

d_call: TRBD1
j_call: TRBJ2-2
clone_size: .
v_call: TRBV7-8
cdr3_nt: TGTGCCAGCAGCTTTGGACAGGGTAGGAGCACCGGGGAGCTGTTTTTT
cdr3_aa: CASSFGQGRSTGELFF

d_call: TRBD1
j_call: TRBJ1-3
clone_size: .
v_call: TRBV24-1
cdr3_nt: TGTGCCACCAGCGGAGACAGGGGGCCTGGAAACACCATATATTTT
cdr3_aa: CATSGDRGPGNTIYF

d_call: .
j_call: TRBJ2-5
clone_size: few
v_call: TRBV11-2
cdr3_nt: TGTGCCAGCAGCCCCCCGAACCGACAAGAGACCCAGTACTTC
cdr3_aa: CASSPPNRQETQYF

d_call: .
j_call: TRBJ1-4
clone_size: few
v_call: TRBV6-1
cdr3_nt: TGTGCCAGCAGCCCCGTAACTAATGAAAAACTGTTTTTT
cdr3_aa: CASSPVTNEKLFF

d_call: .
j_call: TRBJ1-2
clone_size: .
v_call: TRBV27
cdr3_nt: TGTGCCAGCAGTTTAACACTCAACTATGGCTACACCTTC
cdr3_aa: CASSLTLNYGYTF

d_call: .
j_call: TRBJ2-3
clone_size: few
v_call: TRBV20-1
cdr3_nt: TGCAGTGCTAGGGACAGTGCCTTAGGCACAGATACGCAGTATTTT
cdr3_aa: CSARDSALGTDTQYF

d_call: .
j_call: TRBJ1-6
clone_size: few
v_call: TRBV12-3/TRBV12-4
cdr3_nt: TGTGCCAGCAGGAAGCAGGGAGGAAACTCCTATAATTCACCCCTCCACTTT
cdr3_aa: CASRKQGGNSYNSPLHF

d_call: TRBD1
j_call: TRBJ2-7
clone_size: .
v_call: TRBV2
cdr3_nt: TGTGCCAGCAGTGGAGGACAGGGCTACGAGCAGTACTTC
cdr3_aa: CASSGGQGYEQYF

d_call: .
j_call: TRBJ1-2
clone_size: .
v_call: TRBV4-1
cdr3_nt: TGCGCCAGCAGCCAAGGACCGGCCTACTATGGCTACACCTTC
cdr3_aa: CASSQGPAYYGYTF

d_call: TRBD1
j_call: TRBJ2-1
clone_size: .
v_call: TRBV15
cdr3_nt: TGTGCCACCAGCACCTGGGCAGGGGGTAATGAGCAGTTCTTC
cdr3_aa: CATSTWAGGNEQFF

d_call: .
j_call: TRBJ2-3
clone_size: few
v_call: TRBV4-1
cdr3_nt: TGCGCCAGCAGCTTTGGCAGGGGGGCCGGAACAGATACGCAGTATTTT
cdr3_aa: CASSFGRGAGTDTQYF

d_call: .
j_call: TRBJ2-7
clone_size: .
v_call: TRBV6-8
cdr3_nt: TGTGCCAGCAGTGAACTCGAGTACTCCTACGAGCAGTACTTC
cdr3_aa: CASSELEYSYEQYF

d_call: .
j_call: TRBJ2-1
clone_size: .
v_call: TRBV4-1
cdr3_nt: TGCGCCAGCAGCCAAGTTGGGGCTAGCGATGAGCAGTTCTTC
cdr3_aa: CASSQVGASDEQFF

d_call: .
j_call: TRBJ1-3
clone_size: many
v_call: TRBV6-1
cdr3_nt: TGTGCCAGCTCGGCCTCCAAAGGCTCTGGAAACACCATATATTTT
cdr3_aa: CASSASKGSGNTIYF

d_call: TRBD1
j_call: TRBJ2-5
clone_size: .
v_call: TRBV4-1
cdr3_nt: TGCGCCAGCAGCCAAGTTTCCCGGACAGGGGGAGGAGAGACCCAGTACTTC
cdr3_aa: CASSQVSRTGGGETQYF

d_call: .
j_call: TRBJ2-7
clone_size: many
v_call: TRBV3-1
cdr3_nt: TGTGCCAGCAGCCAAGCACCGGGCCTCCCCTACGAGCAGTACTTC
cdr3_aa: CASSQAPGLPYEQYF

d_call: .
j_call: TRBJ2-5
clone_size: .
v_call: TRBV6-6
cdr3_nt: TGTGCCAGCAGTTCCCCGGCGTCGGCGCTGGGGGAGACCCAGTACTTC
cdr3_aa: CASSSPASALGETQYF

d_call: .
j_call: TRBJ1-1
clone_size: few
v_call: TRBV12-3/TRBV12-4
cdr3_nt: TGTGCCAGCAGTTTAGGAAAAGTCTATGAAGCTTTCTTT
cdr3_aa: CASSLGKVYEAFF

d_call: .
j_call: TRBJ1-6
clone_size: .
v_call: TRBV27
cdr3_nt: TGTGCCAGCAGCCTCGTCGTCGATAATTCACCCCTCCACTTT
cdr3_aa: CASSLVVDNSPLHF

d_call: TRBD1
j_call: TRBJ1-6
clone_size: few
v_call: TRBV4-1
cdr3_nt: TGCGCCAGCAGCCAAGATCCAGGACAGGGGAATTCACCCCTCCACTTT
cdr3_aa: CASSQDPGQGNSPLHF

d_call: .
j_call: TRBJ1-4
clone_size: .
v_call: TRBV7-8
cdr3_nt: TGTGCCAGCAGCTTAGCGCGATTTCGGGGAGAGGAAAAACTGTTTTTT
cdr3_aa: CASSLARFRGEEKLFF

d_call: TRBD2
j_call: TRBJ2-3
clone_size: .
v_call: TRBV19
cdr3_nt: TGTGCCAGTAGTATGGGGACTATAACAGATACGCAGTATTTT
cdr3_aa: CASSMGTITDTQYF

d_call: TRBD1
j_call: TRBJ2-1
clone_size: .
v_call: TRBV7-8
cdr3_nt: TGTGCCAGCAGCCCCAGACAGGGGGCCTACAATGAGCAGTTCTTC
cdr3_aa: CASSPRQGAYNEQFF

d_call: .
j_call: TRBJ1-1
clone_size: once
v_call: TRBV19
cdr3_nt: TGTGCCAGTAGTATTACAGCGGGTTGGGCGGGAGCTTTCTTT
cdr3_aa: CASSITAGWAGAFF

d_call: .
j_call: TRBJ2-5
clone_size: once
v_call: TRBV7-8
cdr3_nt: TGTGCCAGCAGCTTTCTTGCCGGACAAGAGACCCAGTACTTC
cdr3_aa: CASSFLAGQETQYF

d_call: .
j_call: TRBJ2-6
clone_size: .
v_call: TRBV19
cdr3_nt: TGTGCCAGTAGTATTTATGCTGGGGCCAACGTCCTGACTTTC
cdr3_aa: CASSIYAGANVLTF

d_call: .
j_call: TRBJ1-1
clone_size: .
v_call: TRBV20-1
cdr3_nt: TGCAGTGCTAGGCATATGGGGGGGAACACTGAAGCTTTCTTT
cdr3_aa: CSARHMGGNTEAFF

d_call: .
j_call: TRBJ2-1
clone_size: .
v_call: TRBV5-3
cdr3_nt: TGTGCCAGCAAGGTCTCGAATGAGCAGTTCTTC
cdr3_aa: CASKVSNEQFF

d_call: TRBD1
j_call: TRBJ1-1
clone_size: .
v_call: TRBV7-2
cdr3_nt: TGTGCCAGCAGCCCGGGGAACAGGGGGGAATTTACGAACACTGAAGCTTTCTTT
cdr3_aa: CASSPGNRGEFTNTEAFF

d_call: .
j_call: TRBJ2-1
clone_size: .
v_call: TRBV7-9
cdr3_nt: TGTGCCAGCAGCTTAACAGGCGGAAACAATGAGCAGTTCTTC
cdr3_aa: CASSLTGGNNEQFF

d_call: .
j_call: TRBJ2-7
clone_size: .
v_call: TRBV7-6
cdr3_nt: TGTGCCAGCAGCTTAAGCGAGTCAACCTACGAGCAGTACTTC
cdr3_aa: CASSLSESTYEQYF

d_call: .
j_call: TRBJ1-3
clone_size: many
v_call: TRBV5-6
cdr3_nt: TGTGCCAGCAGTTCCGGGACACCAGGCTCTGGAAACACCATATATTTT
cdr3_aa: CASSSGTPGSGNTIYF

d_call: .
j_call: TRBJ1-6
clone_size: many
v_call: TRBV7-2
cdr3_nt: TGTGCCAGCAGCTCAGGGGAAAATTCACCCCTCCACTTT
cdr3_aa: CASSSGENSPLHF

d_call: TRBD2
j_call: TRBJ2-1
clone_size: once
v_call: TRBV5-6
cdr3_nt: TGTGCCAGCAGCTTGACTAGCGGGGTTAATGAGCAGTTCTTC
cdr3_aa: CASSLTSGVNEQFF

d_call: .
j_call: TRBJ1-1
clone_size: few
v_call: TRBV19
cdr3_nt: TGTGCCAGTAGTATGGGGACAACTGAAGCTTTCTTT
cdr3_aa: CASSMGTTEAFF

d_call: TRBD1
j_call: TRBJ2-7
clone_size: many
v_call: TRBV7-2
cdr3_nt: TGTGCCAGCAGCTTAGGGGACAGATCCTACGAGCAGTACTTC
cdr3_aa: CASSLGDRSYEQYF

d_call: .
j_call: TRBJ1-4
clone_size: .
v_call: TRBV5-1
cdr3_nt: TGCGCCAGCAGCTTGCAGCCCGAGGTGAATGAAAAACTGTTTTTT
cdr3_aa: CASSLQPEVNEKLFF

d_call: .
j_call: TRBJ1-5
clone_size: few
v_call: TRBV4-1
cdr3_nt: TGCGCCAGCAGCCAAGACCGTGGACCCAATCAGCCCCAGCATTTT
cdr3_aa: CASSQDRGPNQPQHF

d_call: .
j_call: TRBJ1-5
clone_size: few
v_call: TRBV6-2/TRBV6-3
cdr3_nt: TGTGCCAGCAGTCTCCAGCTTAATAGCAATCAGCCCCAGCATTTT
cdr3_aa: CASSLQLNSNQPQHF

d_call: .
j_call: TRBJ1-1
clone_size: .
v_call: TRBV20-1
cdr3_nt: TGCAGTGCTAGAGAACAGAGACTTGGAACTGAAGCTTTCTTT
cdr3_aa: CSAREQRLGTEAFF